Below are 8 T cell receptor beta chains sequenced from a single sample in a study of T cells in Graves' hyperthyroidism and ophthalmopathy. What was amplified from RNA transcripts were TCR beta CDR3 regions. TCR CDR3 underwent first-round RT-PCR with the HTBI primer set. TCRdb itself ran the multiplex PCR reads through MiXCR, one entry per CDR3 protein. The sample has about 640,000 distinct CDR3 sequences; more than 14% are singletons. The specimen sequenced was blood. The origin of the receptors is a woman between 45 and 60 years old with Graves' ophthalmopathy.

The sample holds many counts of this clonotype. This chain joins TRBV18 and TRBJ1-2; tentative D call: TRBD1 (5 bases). The CDR3 runs to 14 residues. Germline loops: CDR1 KGHSH, CDR2 LQKENI. Trimming pared 5 bases from V and 6 bases from J, leaving 16 bases between. The CDR3, as DNA: TGTGCCAGCTCATCAGACAGCCTGCGAGATGGCTACACCTTC. Translating it yields CASSSDSLRDGYTF.

The rearrangement links TRBV19 to TRBJ1-2; TRBD1 aligns across 7 bases. CDR3 length equals 14 residues. Germline CDR1 LNHDA, CDR2 SQIVND (reference sequence). V lost 4 bases, J lost 7 bases, and 9 bases stayed unmatched. The CDR3 DNA reads as TGTGCCAGTAGTAGAAAAACAGGGGACTTTGGCTACACCTTC. Its translation is CASSRKTGDFGYTF.

There are many counts of this clonotype. The chain links TRBV7-3 to TRBJ2-3, with 9 bases aligning to TRBD1. V shed 3 bases and J 1 base; nucleotides not matched to a gene: 5. The germline V gene has CDR1 SGHTA and CDR2 FQGTGA. The CDR3 length is 16 residues. This CDR3 reads CASSFRQGGGTDTQYF. In DNA form, the CDR3 reads TGTGCCAGCAGCTTCCGACAGGGGGGTGGCACAGATACGCAGTATTTT.

CDR3 region: CASSSTAHQPQHF. Here the CDR3 DNA reads TGTGCCAGCAGTTCGACAGCTCATCAGCCCCAGCATTTT. The chain combines TRBV6-8 with TRBJ1-5, with D possibly matching TRBD1 (5 bases). This CDR3 contains 13 residues. Germline assignment: CDR1 MNHGY and CDR2 SAAAGT. V lost 4 bases, J lost 5 bases, and 9 bases lay in between.

The genes are TRBV19 and TRBJ1-4, with D possibly being TRBD1 (5 bases). The germline V gene has CDR1 LNHDA and CDR2 SQIVND (reference sequence). Trimming cost V 5 bases and J 7 bases, with 14 bases left between them. CDR3 length equals 14 residues. The CDR3 DNA sequence: TGTGCCAGTAGTGTAGGGGAATGGAGTGAAAAACTGTTTTTT. Amino acid sequence: CASSVGEWSEKLFF.

This clonotype was seen at least ten times. A read error may account for a junction end that differs from germline. This sequence joins TRBV5-1 and TRBJ2-7; D not resolved. There are 15 residues in the CDR3. CDR1 is SGHRS, CDR2 YFSETQ, per germline. CDR3 nucleotides: TGTGCCAGCAGCTTAGCCTCCGGGTCCTCCTACGAGCAGTACTTC. Amino acid sequence: CASSLASGSSYEQYF.

This clonotype was counted between two and nine times. The gene calls are TRBV3-1 and TRBJ2-5; 11 bases agree with TRBD2. Germline V gene data show CDR1 as LGHDT and CDR2 as YNNKEL (reference sequence). The V segment lost 4 bases and the J segment 5 bases; nucleotides outside the gene matches: 15. This CDR3 region has 18 residues. The CDR3, as DNA: TGTGCCAGCAGCCTTCTCAGCCCCTTAGCGGGAGGGGGGGAGACCCAGTACTTC. Its translation: CASSLLSPLAGGGETQYF.

The chain employs TRBV6-2 or TRBV6-3 and TRBJ1-2; the D gene is possibly TRBD1 (6 bases). Germline CDR1 reads MNHEY; CDR2 reads SVGEGT. The CDR3 loop spans 12 amino acids. The germline V and J ends were trimmed by 8 bases and 4 bases, with 11 bases remaining between them. The CDR3 loop is CASFSRGYGYTF. The CDR3 DNA is TGTGCCAGCTTTTCCAGGGGCTATGGCTACACCTTC.